The 20 T cell receptor beta chains reported below all come from one sample, sequenced in a study of T cell changes during pregnancy in multiple sclerosis. Sequencing was performed with immunoSEQ multiplex PCR; in TCRdb, only in-frame clones are kept and a portion is missing. Here the sample spans around 50,000 clones, 80% to 90% being singletons. The starting material was CD8+ T cells from peripheral blood mononuclear cells, obtained in the second trimester of pregnancy. The receptors here all came from a female donor with multiple sclerosis, enrolled in a pregnancy study.

V is TRBV6-6 and J is TRBJ1-1, with D possibly matching TRBD1 (6 bases). The CDR3 covers 16 residues. The germline CDR1 and CDR2 sequences are MNHNY and SVGAGI (reference sequence). Trimming left V 6 bases short and J 3 bases short, with 20 bases between. CDR3 in DNA: TGTGCCAGCAGCATCCTGGGGGCGGAGGCTGACACTGAAGCTTTCTTT. It codes for CASSILGAEADTEAFF.

The V and J genes are TRBV27 and TRBJ1-2; TRBD1 matches at 8 bases. V gave up 5 bases and J gave up 3 bases; unmatched junction bases: 8. CDR3 length: 15 residues. Germline values: CDR1 MNHEY, CDR2 SMNVEV (reference sequence). CDR3 sequence: CASSMGTGPYYGYTF. The CDR3 DNA is TGTGCCAGCAGTATGGGGACAGGCCCGTACTATGGCTACACCTTC.

The J gene is TRBJ1-5, the V gene TRBV5-8, with unresolved D. Germline CDR1 and CDR2: SGHTS and YDEGEE. Trimming stripped 3 bases from V and 5 bases from J, with 3 bases between. The CDR3 is 11 amino acids. CDR3 region: CASSSYQPQHF. The CDR3 DNA reads TGTGCCAGCAGCTCTTATCAGCCCCAGCATTTT. Supplemented by reference TRBV5-8 and TRBJ1-5, the full variable domain reads EAGVTQSPTHLIKTRGQQATLRCSPISGHTSVYWYQQALGLGLQFLLWYDEGEERNRGNFPPRFSGRQFPNYSSELNVNALELEDSALYLCASSSYQPQHFGDGTRLSIL.

This chain connects TRBV7-9 to TRBJ1-1; D gene ambiguous. CDR1 is SEHNR and CDR2 is FQNEAQ in the germline V gene (reference sequence). This CDR3 comprises 12 residues. With 7 bases removed from V and 3 bases from J, the gap between germline ends came to 9 bases. The CDR3 region has the DNA TGTGCCAGCAACAAGGCGGACACTGAAGCTTTCTTT. Translated, it gives CASNKADTEAFF.

This clone appeared many times. The gene calls are TRBV4-1 and TRBJ1-1; weak D call: TRBD1 (5 bases). Looked up from germline, CDR1 is MGHRA and CDR2 is YSYEKL. The CDR3 runs to 15 residues. Between the trimmed V and J ends, which lost 2 bases and 1 base, there was a span of 11 bases. DNA for the CDR3: TGCGCCAGCAGCCAATCACAGGTATCGAACACTGAAGCTTTCTTT. It yields the protein CASSQSQVSNTEAFF.

The V gene is TRBV19, the J gene TRBJ1-2; 11 nucleotides line up with TRBD1. The CDR3 has 16 residues. The ends lost 3 bases at V and 3 bases at J; junction bases unmatched: 6. Germline lookup yields CDR1 LNHDA and CDR2 SQIVND (reference sequence). The CDR3 sequence is CASSIGQGAVDYGYTF. The CDR3 bases are TGTGCCAGTAGTATCGGACAGGGGGCGGTGGACTATGGCTACACCTTC. The full variable domain, its missing parts supplied by reference TRBV19 and TRBJ1-2, is DGGITQSPKYLFRKEGQNVTLSCEQNLNHDAMYWYRQDPGQGLRLIYYSQIVNDFQKGDIAEGYSVSREKKESFPLTVTSAQKNPTAFYLCASSIGQGAVDYGYTFGSGTRLTVV.

V gene TRBV10-3 combines with J gene TRBJ2-7; D is undetermined. The CDR3 covers 14 residues. Germline CDR1 and CDR2: ENHRY and SYGVKD. Trimming cost V 0 bases and J 2 bases, with 8 bases left between them. The CDR3 DNA reads TGTGCCATCAGTGAGTCCGACTTCCCCTACGAGCAGTACTTC. It translates to CAISESDFPYEQYF.

The J gene is TRBJ1-5, the V gene TRBV2; D unresolved. From germline, CDR1 is SNHLY and CDR2 FYNNEI. The V gene lost 0 bases and the J gene lost 3 bases, with 6 bases spanning the gap. The CDR3 spans 14 residues. CDR3 in DNA: TGTGCCAGCAGTGAAGCCAGTTACAATCAGCCCCAGCATTTT. As protein: CASSEASYNQPQHF.

J is TRBJ1-4 and V is TRBV6-1; 7 positions agree with TRBD1. Germline-derived CDR1 and CDR2 are MNHNS and SASEGT. V dropped 4 bases and J dropped 5; count of bases not matched to a gene: 1. This CDR3 is built from 13 residues. CDR3 amino acids: CASSGTGNEKLFF. For the CDR3, the DNA is TGTGCCAGCAGTGGGACAGGAAATGAAAAACTGTTTTTT.

The J gene is TRBJ1-2, the V gene TRBV6-5; D is unresolved. Germline V gives CDR1 MNHEY, CDR2 SVGAGI. CDR3 length: 12 residues. The V gene lost 6 bases and the J gene lost 4 bases, with 9 bases spanning the gap. CDR3 sequence (DNA): TGTGCCAGCAGACGGGATCTCTATGGCTACACCTTC. Its translation: CASRRDLYGYTF.

The chain is built from TRBV11-3 and TRBJ2-1, with 8 bases lining up with TRBD2. V lost 1 base, J lost 7 bases, and 15 bases stayed unmatched. In germline, CDR1 is SGHNT, CDR2 YENEEA. The CDR3 is 18 amino acids. For the CDR3, the DNA is TGTGCCAGCAGCTTAGGGATAACGGGAGGGATGGATAGGAATGAGCAGTTCTTC. Translated, it gives CASSLGITGGMDRNEQFF.

The rearrangement joins TRBV7-6 to TRBJ1-1; 7 bases line up with TRBD1. V trimming: 1 base; J trimming: 7 bases; junction bases outside the gene matches: 6. Germline CDR1 is SGHVS and CDR2 is FNYEAQ. The CDR3 length is 14 residues. CDR3 nucleotides: TGTGCCAGCAGCTTAGTGGTAGGGGGCGTTGAAGCTTTCTTT. Its translation is CASSLVVGGVEAFF.

This chain joins TRBV6-5 and TRBJ2-7; D may be TRBD2 (5 bases). Germline V gives CDR1 MNHEY, CDR2 SVGAGI. V gave up 2 bases and J gave up 5 bases, with 10 bases separating them. This CDR3 spans 13 amino acids. In DNA form, the CDR3 reads TGTGCCAGCAGTTACGGCCCCGGGGACGAGCAGTACTTC. Translating gives CASSYGPGDEQYF.

The rearrangement links TRBV6-5 to TRBJ1-1; D uncertain. The V end was cut by 8 bases, the J end by 2 bases, with 12 bases between. This CDR3 region has 13 residues. From germline, CDR1 is MNHEY and CDR2 SVGAGI. CDR3 in DNA: TGTGCCAGCCTGAGGGCCGCCAACACTGAAGCTTTCTTT. Translation: CASLRAANTEAFF.

The rearrangement uses TRBV20-1 and TRBJ2-1; 9 bases line up with TRBD1. In germline, CDR1 is DFQATT, CDR2 SNEGSKA (reference sequence). V shed 4 bases, J shed 9 bases, and the junction held 1 base outside the gene matches. This CDR3 is built from 11 residues. CDR3 protein: CSATQGAEQFF. The CDR3 bases are TGCAGTGCTACACAGGGGGCTGAGCAGTTCTTC.

The V gene is TRBV7-2, the J gene TRBJ2-2; D is possibly TRBD1 (6 bases). V shed 6 bases and J shed 5 bases, with 19 bases lying between them. The germline V gene encodes CDR1 SGHTA and CDR2 FQGNSA. The CDR3 spans 16 residues. The CDR3 DNA reads TGTGCCAGCAGTCCAGGGGCTTCCGCGTGGACCGGGGAGCTGTTTTTT. The encoded protein is CASSPGASAWTGELFF.

The V and J genes are TRBV27 and TRBJ1-6, with 9 bases lining up with TRBD1. V lost 5 bases to trimming and J lost 7 bases; unmatched junction nucleotides: 3. The CDR3 covers 14 residues. Germline assignment: CDR1 MNHEY and CDR2 SMNVEV (reference sequence). The CDR3 DNA reads as TGTGCCAGCAGTCAGACAGGGGGGAATTCACCCCTCCACTTT. This encodes CASSQTGGNSPLHF.

J is TRBJ2-7 and V is TRBV10-2; D remains ambiguous. Deletions cut 8 bases from V and 6 bases from J, with 14 bases between. The CDR3 is 12 residues long. Germline assignment: CDR1 WSHSY and CDR2 SAAADI. The CDR3 region has the DNA TGCGCCAGCGGGCTTCAGGAATTCGAGCAGTACTTC. Residues: CASGLQEFEQYF.

This clone has a handful of counts. J is TRBJ1-5 and V is TRBV2; 11 positions agree with TRBD1. V trimming: 3 bases; J trimming: 5 bases; junction bases outside the gene matches: 3. CDR1 is SNHLY and CDR2 is FYNNEI in the germline V gene. The CDR3 totals 15 residues. The CDR3 reads CASSEGQGGHQPQHF. CDR3 sequence (DNA): TGTGCCAGCAGTGAGGGACAGGGGGGTCATCAGCCCCAGCATTTT.

With regard to this clone: This may be a read error, as it is one base from a much larger clone. V usage is TRBV7-9 and J usage is TRBJ1-2; no definite D call. V was trimmed by 6 bases and J by 4 bases, leaving 6 bases between them. The CDR3 is 11 residues long. Looked up from germline, CDR1 is SEHNR and CDR2 is FQNEAQ (reference sequence). For the CDR3, the DNA is TGTGCCAGCAGTCACAGCTATGGCTACACCTTC. Translation: CASSHSYGYTF.